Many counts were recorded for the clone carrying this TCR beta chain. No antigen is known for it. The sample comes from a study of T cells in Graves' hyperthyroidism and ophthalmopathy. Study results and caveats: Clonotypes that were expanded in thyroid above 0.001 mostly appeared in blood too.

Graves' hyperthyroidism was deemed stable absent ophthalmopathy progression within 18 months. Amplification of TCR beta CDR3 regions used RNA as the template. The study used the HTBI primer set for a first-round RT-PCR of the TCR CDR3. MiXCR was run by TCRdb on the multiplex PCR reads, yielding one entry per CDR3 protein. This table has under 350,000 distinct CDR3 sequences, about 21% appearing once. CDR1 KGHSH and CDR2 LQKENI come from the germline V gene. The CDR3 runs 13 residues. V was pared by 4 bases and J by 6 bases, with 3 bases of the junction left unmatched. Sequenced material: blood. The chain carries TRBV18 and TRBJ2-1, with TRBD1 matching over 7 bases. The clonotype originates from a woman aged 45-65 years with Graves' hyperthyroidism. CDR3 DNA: TGTGCCAGCTCACGGTCAGGGGGCAATGAGCAGTTCTTC. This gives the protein CASSRSGGNEQFF.